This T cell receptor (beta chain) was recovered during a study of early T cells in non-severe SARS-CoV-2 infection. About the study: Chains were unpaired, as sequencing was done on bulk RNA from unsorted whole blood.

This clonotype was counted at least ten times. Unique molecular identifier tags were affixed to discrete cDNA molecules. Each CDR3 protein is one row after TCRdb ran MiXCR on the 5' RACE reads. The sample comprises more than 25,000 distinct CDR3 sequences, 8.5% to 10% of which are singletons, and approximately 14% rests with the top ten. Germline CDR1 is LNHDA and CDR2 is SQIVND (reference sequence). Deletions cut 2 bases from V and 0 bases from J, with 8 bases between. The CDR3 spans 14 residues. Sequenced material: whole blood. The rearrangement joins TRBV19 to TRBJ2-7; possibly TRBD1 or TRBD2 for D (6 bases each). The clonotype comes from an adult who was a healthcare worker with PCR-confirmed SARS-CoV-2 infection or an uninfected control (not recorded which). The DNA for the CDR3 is TGTGCCAGTAGTATACGGGGGCCCTCCTACGAGCAGTACTTC. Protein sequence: CASSIRGPSYEQYF.